This T cell receptor beta chain stems from a study of neurological immune-mediated disorders. TCRdb reprocessed the 5' RACE reads via MiXCR and lists one record per CDR3 protein. The repertoire holds roughly 9,800 distinct CDR3 sequences, with approximately 24% as singletons. The V and J ends lost 0 bases and 1 base respectively, with 9 bases between them. Germline CDR1 and CDR2: LGHDT and YNNKEL (reference sequence). This CDR3 spans 15 amino acids. This clonotype has a count of ten or more. The material sequenced was CD8+ T cells from blood. V usage is TRBV3-1 and J usage is TRBJ1-1; unclear D gene. This receptor was obtained from a woman aged 40 to 55 with multiple sclerosis. The CDR3 loop reads CASSQDQTENTEAFF. CDR3 sequence (DNA): TGTGCCAGCAGCCAAGATCAAACAGAGAACACTGAAGCTTTCTTT.